This T cell receptor beta chain was sequenced for a study of T cells in Graves' hyperthyroidism and ophthalmopathy. Study-level findings and limits: Through a model of 13 V-J features, ophthalmopathy was separated from stable hyperthyroidism.

The CDR3 consists of 14 residues. Germline CDR1 and CDR2: SGHTA and FQGNSA. With 4 bases removed from V and 5 bases from J, the gap between germline ends came to 15 bases. Regions amplified from RNA transcripts were the TCR beta CDR3 regions. TCR CDR3 regions were first amplified by RT-PCR with HTBI primers. TCRdb called the multiplex PCR reads again in MiXCR, with one record for every CDR3 protein. Among over 700,000 distinct CDR3 sequences listed, around a third were seen once. A note on this clonotype: The antigen is undetermined.

Those patients with uncontrolled infection, other autoimmune disease, pregnancy or lactation were excluded. PBMCs were derived from around 10 ml fresh peripheral blood. The clonotype was recovered from a middle-aged woman with Graves' hyperthyroidism. The chain couples TRBV7-2 to TRBJ2-7; D is possibly TRBD2 (5 bases). What was sequenced was blood. The CDR3 loop reads CASSSLREVHEQYF. In DNA, the CDR3 is TGTGCCAGCAGCTCCCTCCGGGAAGTGCACGAGCAGTACTTC.